The clone carrying this T cell receptor (beta chain) was found a few times. What it binds is not known. This sample was included in a study of beta chain features in type 1 diabetes. Expressed TCRB transcripts were sequenced, since all the RNA that had been isolated was reverse transcribed. Generated by immunoSEQ multiplex PCR, the TCRdb table keeps only in-frame clones and is missing some. The table includes some 290,000 clones, around 24% detected once. V shed 1 base and J shed 2 bases, with 13 bases lying between them. The CDR3 totals 16 residues. Looked up from germline, CDR1 is SEHNR and CDR2 is FQNEAQ (reference sequence). Study-wide results and limits: Type 1 diabetes patients had TCRB CDR3s that were shorter (moderately but significantly so) in all four CD4+ subsets.

It was via CD45RO/CCR7/CD25/CD127/CD95/CD27 that CD4+ naive, central memory, regulatory and stem cell-like memory cells were sorted. The sequenced sample was naive CD4+ T cells from blood. This clonotype originated in a woman in her twenties or thirties with type 1 diabetes. The V and J genes are TRBV7-9 and TRBJ2-3; the D is unclear. CDR3 sequence: CASSLGSPYPTDTQYF. In DNA, the CDR3 is TGTGCCAGCAGCTTAGGAAGCCCTTACCCCACAGATACGCAGTATTTT.